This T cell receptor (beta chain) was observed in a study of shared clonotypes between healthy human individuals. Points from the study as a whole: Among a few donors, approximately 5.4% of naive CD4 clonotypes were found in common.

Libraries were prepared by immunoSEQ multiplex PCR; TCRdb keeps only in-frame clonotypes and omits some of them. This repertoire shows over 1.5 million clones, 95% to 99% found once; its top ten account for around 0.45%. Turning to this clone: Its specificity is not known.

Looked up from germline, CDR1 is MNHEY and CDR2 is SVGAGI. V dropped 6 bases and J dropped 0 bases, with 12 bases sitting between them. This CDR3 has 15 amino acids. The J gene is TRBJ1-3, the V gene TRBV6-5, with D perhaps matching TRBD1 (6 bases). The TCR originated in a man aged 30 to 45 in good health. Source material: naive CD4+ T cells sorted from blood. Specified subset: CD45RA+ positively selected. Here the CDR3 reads CASSQGSLSGNTIYF. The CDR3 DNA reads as TGTGCCAGCAGCCAGGGGTCTCTCTCTGGAAACACCATATATTTT.